These 13 T cell receptor beta chains came from one sample sequenced in a study of blood T cell repertoires in COVID-19. Using immunoSEQ multiplex PCR, the repertoire was profiled, and TCRdb retains in-frame clones only, with some absent. Among more than 100,000 clones, approximately 84% were seen once, and the ten largest hold approximately 1.5%. The sequencing input was peripheral blood. Source of these receptors: a man aged 60 to 75 with acute or convalescent COVID-19.

The V gene is TRBV3-1 (or the pseudogene TRBV3-2), the J gene TRBJ1-4; 7 bases are a match to TRBD1. The length of the CDR3 is 15 residues. V shed 0 bases and J 8 bases; nucleotides not matched to a gene: 6. The V gene's germline CDR1 is LGHDT and CDR2 YNNKEL (reference sequence). In DNA, the CDR3 is TGTGCCAGCAGCCAAGACGTGACAGGGCGAGAAAAACTGTTTTTT. Its protein is CASSQDVTGREKLFF.

This chain joins TRBV19 and TRBJ1-1, with D tentatively TRBD1 (6 bases). Germline CDR1 is LNHDA and CDR2 is SQIVND (reference sequence). The CDR3 loop spans 14 amino acids. Trimming took 5 bases from V and 5 from J, leaving 15 bases between them. CDR3 bases: TGTGCCAGTAGTTATGAGAGCAGGGGTACTGAAGCTTTCTTT. Amino acid sequence: CASSYESRGTEAFF. The full variable domain, in which reference TRBV19 and TRBJ1-1 provide the parts outside the CDR3, is DGGITQSPKYLFRKEGQNVTLSCEQNLNHDAMYWYRQDPGQGLRLIYYSQIVNDFQKGDIAEGYSVSREKKESFPLTVTSAQKNPTAFYLCASSYESRGTEAFFGQGTRLTVV.

V and J are TRBV3-1 (or the pseudogene TRBV3-2) and TRBJ1-3; D ambiguous. V was pared by 1 base and J by 4 bases, with 11 bases between. CDR3 length: 15 amino acids. CDR1 is LGHDT, CDR2 YNNKEL, per germline (reference sequence). DNA of the CDR3: TGTGCCAGCAGCCAAGGGGCGGGGTCCGGAAACACCATATATTTT. Its protein product is CASSQGAGSGNTIYF.

The table lists this clone with a count of one. The CDR3 nucleotides are TGTGCCAGCAGTTACCAGGGACAGCCCTATGGCTACACCTTC. This encodes CASSYQGQPYGYTF. This chain uses TRBV6-5 with TRBJ1-2; 7 positions match TRBD1. The V gene's germline CDR1 is MNHEY and CDR2 SVGAGI. J gave up 4 bases and V 2 bases, and 4 bases lay outside the gene matches. The CDR3 contains 14 residues.

The V gene is TRBV12-5, the J gene TRBJ2-5; no definite D call. In germline, CDR1 is LGHNT, CDR2 FRNRAP. The CDR3 runs to 15 residues. V gave up 8 bases and J gave up 4 bases, with 20 bases separating them. The chain's CDR3 is CASSGFSSRLETQYF. For the CDR3, the DNA is TGTGCTAGTTCCGGGTTTTCCTCGAGATTAGAGACCCAGTACTTC.

This clone was seen only a few times. V usage is TRBV1 and J usage is TRBJ1-1. TRBV1 is deemed a pseudogene. This CDR3 is built from 14 residues. This chain's CDR3 is CTSSQKTGNTEAFF. DNA of the CDR3: TGCACCAGCAGCCAAAAAACCGGGAACACTGAAGCTTTCTTT.

This rearrangement joins TRBV9 to TRBJ2-7; 9 bases are a match to TRBD1. Trimming took 3 bases from V and 3 from J; bases not matched to a gene: 1. The CDR3 consists of 13 residues. Looked up from germline, CDR1 is SGDLS and CDR2 is YYNGEE. CDR3 bases: TGTGCCAGCAGCGAGGGACAGGGCTACGAGCAGTACTTC. It codes for CASSEGQGYEQYF.

This rearrangement joins TRBV19 to TRBJ1-2; D is ambiguous. Trimming removed 0 bases from V and 4 bases from J, with 12 bases in between. Germline V lookup: CDR1 LNHDA, CDR2 SQIVND (reference sequence). CDR3 length: 15 residues. The CDR3 here is CASSIDRSPSYGYTF. The DNA of the CDR3 is TGTGCCAGTAGTATAGATCGGAGTCCCAGCTATGGCTACACCTTC.

This clone was found a few times. V gene TRBV9 combines with J gene TRBJ2-5; 13 bases map to TRBD2. The CDR3 sequence is 16 residues long. V shed 4 bases, J shed 4 bases, and the junction held 7 bases outside the gene matches. The germline gives CDR1 SGDLS, CDR2 YYNGEE. This CDR3 reads CASSQGLAGARETQYF. In DNA form, the CDR3 reads TGTGCCAGCAGCCAAGGACTAGCGGGAGCCCGAGAGACCCAGTACTTC.

The chain employs TRBV11-2 and TRBJ1-1, with TRBD1 matching 10 bases. The junction had 2 bases not matched to a gene; V was cut back by 3 bases and J by 4 bases. This CDR3 has 14 amino acids. Germline V CDR1 and CDR2: SGHAT, FQNNGV. CDR3 residues: CASSFRTGGTEAFF. DNA of the CDR3: TGTGCCAGCAGCTTCCGGACAGGGGGCACTGAAGCTTTCTTT.

The chain has TRBV24-1 and TRBJ2-1; 14 bases are shared with TRBD2. The CDR3 has 17 residues. V lost 3 bases to trimming and J lost 4 bases; unmatched junction nucleotides: 4. The germline V gene encodes CDR1 KGHDR and CDR2 SFDVKD. The CDR3 region has the DNA TGTGCCACCAGTGATACCGGGACTAGCGGGAGTTACAATGAGCAGTTCTTC. Its translation is CATSDTGTSGSYNEQFF.

The V gene is TRBV27, the J gene TRBJ2-1; D possibly corresponds to TRBD1 (6 bases). Germline values: CDR1 MNHEY, CDR2 SMNVEV (reference sequence). V lost 5 bases and J lost 3, with 14 bases in between. The CDR3 runs 15 residues. CDR3 sequence (DNA): TGTGCCAGCAGTCACACAGGGACGGACTACAATGAGCAGTTCTTC. Translating gives CASSHTGTDYNEQFF.

This sequence joins TRBV5-1 and TRBJ2-7, with a tentative D call TRBD1 (6 bases). Per germline, CDR1 SGHRS and CDR2 YFSETQ. The CDR3 loop spans 14 amino acids. With 0 bases removed from V and 2 bases from J, the gap between germline ends came to 9 bases. The DNA of the CDR3 is TGCGCCAGCAGCTTGGATTGGGGGCCCTACGAGCAGTACTTC. Residues: CASSLDWGPYEQYF. The full variable domain, with the rest looked up from reference TRBV5-1 and TRBJ2-7, is KAGVTQTPRYLIKTRGQQVTLSCSPISGHRSVSWYQQTPGQGLQFLFEYFSETQRNKGNFPGRFSGRQFSNSRSEMNVSTLELGDSALYLCASSLDWGPYEQYFGPGTRLTVT.